This T cell receptor (beta chain) comes out of a study of shared clonotypes between healthy human individuals. The repertoire was sequenced with immunoSEQ multiplex PCR; TCRdb's copy has only in-frame clones and lacks some. The sample records about 1.1 million clones, 75% to 85% being singletons. Germline loops: CDR1 SGHTA, CDR2 FQGTGA. V lost 4 bases and J lost 6; bases outside the gene matches: 7. The CDR3 has 15 residues. The clonotype originates from a man between 18 and 29 years old in good health. Some clones in this sample may be carry-over from other donors' samples. The chain joins TRBV7-3 to TRBJ2-7; TRBD2 matches 12 bases. Sequenced sample: memory CD4+ T cells from PBMCs. Documented subset: CD45RA-negative fraction. CDR3 protein: CASSSLAGGPREQYF. CDR3 DNA: TGTGCCAGCAGCTCCCTAGCGGGAGGGCCTCGCGAGCAGTACTTC.